This T cell receptor beta chain was captured by sequencing in a study of blood T cell repertoires in COVID-19. Background on the study: The origin of the acute and convalescent COVID-19 samples was the United States, Italy and Spain. PBMCs, B-cell-depleted T cells, or T cells provided the cDNA or gDNA that made up the material.

CDR1 LNHDA and CDR2 SQIVND come from the germline V gene (reference sequence). Trimming left V 6 bases short and J 2 bases short, with 12 bases between. This CDR3 is built from 14 residues. Original analysis: Amplification with reference gene primers provided the estimates of nucleated cell counts. Assay: immunoSEQ multiplex PCR; the TCRdb copy retains only in-frame clones and omits some. The V and J calls and clone size were taken over from that table, and D and trimming were inferred from the DNA. This sample has about 270,000 clones, with 86% found just once. The receptor was derived from a woman of 80 years or more with COVID-19, enrolled during active disease. This chain joins TRBV19 and TRBJ2-3; D is unclear. The sequencing sample was made of peripheral blood. The DNA for the CDR3 is TGTGCCAGTAGGCCCCCAGGCCCCACAGATACGCAGTATTTT. Protein: CASRPPGPTDTQYF.